This T cell receptor (beta chain) emerged from a study of cytomegalovirus exposure and HLA in healthy donors. Across the whole study: From around 180 million T cells, an earlier analysis saw 120 million or so unique TCR beta sequences. Findings and limits, study-wide: Cytomegalovirus-associated TCR beta chains were listed, numbering some 180. When analyzed later, a missense DCLRE1C variant was found to be linked to TCR beta V- and J-gene trimming.

Comment on this clone: Its cognate antigen is unknown. A junction boundary mismatches the germline segment, possibly from a read error.

The PCR employed 60 Vbeta primers together with 13 Jbeta primers. Produced via immunoSEQ multiplex PCR; TCRdb's table is partial and in-frame only. Of roughly 130,000 clones in the sample, over 75% are singletons; the top ten hold more than 1.5%. This CDR3 region has 14 residues. Germline-derived CDR1 and CDR2 are SSHAT and FNYEAQ (reference sequence). The genes are TRBV7-7 and TRBJ2-5; 8 nucleotides agree with TRBD1. This TCR was sampled from a boy between 10 and 17 years old in good health and CMV-seronegative. Input material: PBMCs. The CDR3 here is CASSSTDREETQYF. CDR3 nucleotide sequence: TGTGCTAGCAGCTCGACGGACAGGGAAGAGACCCAGTACTTC.